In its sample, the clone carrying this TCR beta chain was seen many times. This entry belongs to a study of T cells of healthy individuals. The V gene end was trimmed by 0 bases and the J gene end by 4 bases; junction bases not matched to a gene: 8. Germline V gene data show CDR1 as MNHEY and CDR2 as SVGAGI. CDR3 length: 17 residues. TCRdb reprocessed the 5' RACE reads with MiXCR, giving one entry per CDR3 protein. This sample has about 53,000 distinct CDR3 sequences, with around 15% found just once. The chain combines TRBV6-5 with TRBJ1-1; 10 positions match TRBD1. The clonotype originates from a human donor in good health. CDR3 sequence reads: CASSYSGQGGLSTEAFF. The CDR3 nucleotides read TGTGCCAGCAGTTACTCCGGACAGGGGGGGTTGTCCACTGAAGCTTTCTTT.